This TCR beta chain was recorded in a study of cytomegalovirus exposure and HLA in healthy donors. Turning to the study itself: The 110 or so validation repertoires were produced on the same platform as the roughly 700 repertoires of the first cohort. This was reported in a later analysis. Regarding the study as a whole: A classifier reportedly called cytomegalovirus status with high sensitivity and specificity.

On this clone itself: What it binds is not known.

The CDR3 sequence is 15 residues long. In germline, CDR1 is LNHDA, CDR2 SQIVND (reference sequence). Trimming at V came to 6 bases and at J to 3 bases, leaving 7 bases not matched to a gene. Assay: immunoSEQ multiplex PCR; the TCRdb copy retains only in-frame clones and omits some. The sample consists of more than 95,000 clones, 95% to 97% of them appearing once. The donors were in the roughly 120-subject validation cohort; that cohort was separate from the roughly 730-subject first cohort. The chain recombines TRBV19 with TRBJ1-3, with 8 bases lining up with TRBD1. The clonotype comes from a man aged 18 to 30 in good health and CMV-seronegative. The sequencing input was PBMCs. The CDR3 region is CASSPTGVLGNTIYF. The CDR3 DNA reads TGTGCCAGTAGCCCGACAGGGGTGCTTGGAAACACCATATATTTT. Looking up the rest from reference TRBV19 and TRBJ1-3 gives the full variable domain: DGGITQSPKYLFRKEGQNVTLSCEQNLNHDAMYWYRQDPGQGLRLIYYSQIVNDFQKGDIAEGYSVSREKKESFPLTVTSAQKNPTAFYLCASSPTGVLGNTIYFGEGSWLTVV.